What follows are 19 T cell receptor beta chains derived from one specimen sequenced in a study of cytomegalovirus exposure and HLA in healthy donors. The protocol was immunoSEQ multiplex PCR, while the TCRdb copy is restricted to in-frame clones and leaves out a portion. The sample carries about 300,000 clones, roughly 88% recorded once. The sequencing sample was made of PBMCs. These receptors were taken from a woman under 30 in good health and CMV-seronegative.

This clone was detected once. The chain recombines TRBV6-5 with TRBJ2-5; D call uncertain. The CDR3 sequence is 15 residues long. Per germline, CDR1 MNHEY and CDR2 SVGAGI. Trimming took off 8 bases at V and 1 base at J, with 17 bases between the two ends. The CDR3 sequence: CASSLLYAPQETQYF. The CDR3 coding sequence is TGTGCCAGCTCCCTCCTCTATGCGCCCCAAGAGACCCAGTACTTC.

V gene TRBV10-3 combines with J gene TRBJ2-1, with 10 positions matching TRBD2. The trim removed 6 bases at V and 7 bases at J, leaving 6 bases unmatched. This CDR3 region has 14 residues. CDR1 and CDR2 (germline): ENHRY, SYGVKD. The CDR3 region has the DNA TGTGCCATCAGGAAGGGACTAGCGTGGAATGAGCAGTTCTTC. Translated: CAIRKGLAWNEQFF.

This clone occurred once. The chain links TRBV2 to TRBJ1-6, with D possibly TRBD1 on 6 matching bases. Between the trimmed V and J ends, which lost 6 bases and 14 bases, there was a span of 17 bases. The CDR3 runs to 13 residues. CDR1 is SNHLY and CDR2 is FYNNEI in the germline V gene. The CDR3 sequence is CASRAEQGLSLHF. The CDR3 DNA sequence: TGTGCCAGCAGAGCCGAACAGGGTTTGTCCCTCCACTTT.

This clone occurred once. J is TRBJ1-2 and V is TRBV21-1; the table's D call, TRBD1, has no DNA check behind it. TRBV21-1 is deemed a pseudogene. CDR3 size: 14 residues. CDR3 in DNA: TGTGCCAGCAGCAGGGACAGGGGTAACTATGGCTACACCTTC. It yields the protein CASSRDRGNYGYTF.

This clone came up once. The J gene is TRBJ2-2, the V gene TRBV5-4, with D hard to call. V was cut by 3 bases and J by 6 bases, with 9 bases left in between. This CDR3 has 13 amino acids. Germline assignment: CDR1 SGHNT and CDR2 YYREEE (reference sequence). CDR3 loop: CASSSGRAGELFF. The CDR3 region has the DNA TGTGCCAGCAGCTCTGGGCGCGCCGGGGAGCTGTTTTTT.

This chain joins TRBV28 and TRBJ2-7; D is possibly TRBD1 (6 bases). The CDR3 spans 13 residues. The V end lost 5 bases, the J end lost 3 bases, and 11 bases lay between the germline ends. Germline assignment: CDR1 MDHEN and CDR2 SYDVKM. CDR3 nucleotides: TGTGCCAGCAGTGTGACAGGTAACTACGAGCAGTACTTC. Amino acids: CASSVTGNYEQYF.

The chain has TRBV6-1 and TRBJ2-4, with D tentatively TRBD2 (6 bases). The CDR3 covers 14 residues. V dropped 6 bases and J dropped 4 bases, with 13 bases sitting between them. Germline V gene sequence: CDR1 MNHNS, CDR2 SASEGT. The CDR3 DNA reads as TGTGCCAGCAGGCGGGACTTTGGGAAAAACATTCAGTACTTC. This gives the protein CASRRDFGKNIQYF.

This chain connects TRBV7-6 to TRBJ2-5; a possible D gene is TRBD2 (6 bases). There are 14 residues in the CDR3. Germline V gives CDR1 SGHVS, CDR2 FNYEAQ. Trimming cost V 1 base and J 4 bases, with 10 bases left between them. CDR3 coding DNA: TGTGCCAGCAGCTTAGTGGCTAGCGTAGAGACCCAGTACTTC. Protein product: CASSLVASVETQYF.

Of note for this clone: A read error may account for a junction end that differs from germline. This rearrangement joins TRBV5-8 to TRBJ2-7; D perhaps matches TRBD2 (6 bases). This CDR3 has 14 residues. Germline assignment: CDR1 SGHTS and CDR2 YDEGEE. The CDR3 DNA reads as TGTGCCAGCAGACGCATTGTGCGGGGACTTAATGTCGATTTC. Its translation is CASRRIVRGLNVDF.

CDR3 in amino acids: CATSRAFFGASATNEKLFF. CDR3 in DNA: TGTGCCACCAGCAGAGCGTTCTTTGGGGCCTCGGCAACTAATGAAAAACTGTTTTTT. The V call is TRBV15, the J call TRBJ1-4; D is possibly TRBD1 (5 bases). Trimming pared 1 base from V and 0 bases from J, leaving 18 bases between. CDR3 length equals 19 residues. Germline V gene data show CDR1 as LNHNV and CDR2 as YYDKDF (reference sequence).

V is TRBV5-1 and J is TRBJ1-5; TRBD1 matches at 9 bases. The CDR3 spans 16 residues. CDR1 is SGHRS and CDR2 is YFSETQ in the germline V gene. V dropped 0 bases and J dropped 4; count of bases not matched to a gene: 5. The CDR3, as DNA: TGCGCCAGCAGCTTGGATGGGACAGGGAGTAATCAGCCCCAGCATTTT. Translating gives CASSLDGTGSNQPQHF.

The chain combines TRBV12-5 with TRBJ1-5; D remains ambiguous. The V end was cut by 3 bases, the J end by 6 bases, with 15 bases between. The CDR3 covers 15 residues. CDR1 and CDR2 from the germline V gene are LGHNT and FRNRAP. CDR3 DNA: TGTGCTAGTGGTTTCTCTTCAGGAGGCGGTCAGCCCCAGCATTTT. Its protein is CASGFSSGGGQPQHF.

This chain uses TRBV5-4 with TRBJ2-7, with TRBD1 as a possible D gene (5 bases). Germline V gene sequence: CDR1 SGHNT, CDR2 YYREEE (reference sequence). V dropped 4 bases and J dropped 2 bases, with 13 bases sitting between them. The CDR3 sequence is 14 residues long. The DNA for the CDR3 is TGTGCCAGCAGCGATAAGTCAGGGACCTACGAGCAGTACTTC. It codes for CASSDKSGTYEQYF. The complete variable domain, with remaining parts taken from reference TRBV5-4 and TRBJ2-7, reads ETGVTQSPTHLIKTRGQQVTLRCSSQSGHNTVSWYQQALGQGPQFIFQYYREEENGRGNFPPRFSGLQFPNYSSELNVNALELDDSALYLCASSDKSGTYEQYFGPGTRLTVT.

The J gene is TRBJ2-7, the V gene TRBV4-1, with 9 bases fitting TRBD2. The CDR3 totals 15 residues. In germline, CDR1 is MGHRA, CDR2 YSYEKL. Trimming cost V 4 bases and J 2 bases; bases outside gene matches: 6. The CDR3 is CASSLPGGRAYEQYF. The CDR3 nucleotides read TGCGCCAGCAGCCTTCCTGGCGGGAGGGCCTACGAGCAGTACTTC.

The genes are TRBV25-1 and TRBJ2-7; the match to TRBD2 covers 13 bases. The V gene's germline CDR1 is MGHDK and CDR2 SYGVNS. Germline trimming cut 4 bases from V and 3 bases from J; bases unmatched to any gene: 3. The CDR3 contains 15 residues. In DNA, the CDR3 is TGTGCCAGCAGTGTCCGGACTAGCGGGAGCTACGAGCAGTACTTC. It specifies CASSVRTSGSYEQYF.

This chain connects TRBV9 to TRBJ2-3; perhaps TRBD2 as D (5 bases). Germline lookup yields CDR1 SGDLS and CDR2 YYNGEE. Trimming removed 0 bases from V and 2 bases from J, with 13 bases in between. The CDR3 covers 16 residues. CDR3 bases: TGTGCCAGCAGCGTAGAGTACGGGGTCACCACAGATACGCAGTATTTT. Protein sequence: CASSVEYGVTTDTQYF. Drawing the rest from reference TRBV9 and TRBJ2-3, the complete variable domain is DSGVTQTPKHLITATGQRVTLRCSPRSGDLSVYWYQQSLDQGLQFLIQYYNGEERAKGNILERFSAQQFPDLHSELNLSSLELGDSALYFCASSVEYGVTTDTQYFGPGTRLTVL.

This clone was detected only once. The chain has TRBV18 and TRBJ2-7; perhaps TRBD1 as D (5 bases). Germline values: CDR1 KGHSH, CDR2 LQKENI. V lost 0 bases and J 7 bases, leaving 10 bases between the germline ends. The CDR3 has 13 amino acids. The CDR3 is CASSPPAGYEQYF. CDR3 DNA: TGTGCCAGCTCACCACCGGCAGGGTATGAGCAGTACTTC.

The rearrangement joins TRBV2 to TRBJ2-1, with 9 bases matching TRBD2. J lost 10 bases, V lost 7 bases, and 14 bases had no gene match. The length of the CDR3 is 15 residues. CDR1 SNHLY and CDR2 FYNNEI come from the germline V gene. The CDR3 sequence is CASKASGVVKREQFF. In DNA, the CDR3 is TGTGCCAGCAAGGCTAGCGGGGTTGTCAAAAGAGAGCAGTTCTTC.

The chain recombines TRBV7-3 with TRBJ2-1; 7 bases fit TRBD2. Losses at the gene ends were 4 bases for V and 4 bases for J; bases not matched to a gene: 7. CDR3 length: 15 residues. Germline loops: CDR1 SGHTA, CDR2 FQGTGA. The CDR3 here is CASSSEGGRYNEQFF. The CDR3 DNA follows: TGTGCCAGCAGCTCAGAGGGAGGGCGGTACAATGAGCAGTTCTTC.